This entry lists 14 T cell receptor beta chains sequenced from one sample in a study of patients and donors after allogeneic stem cell transplantation. One entry per CDR3 protein results from TCRdb running MiXCR on the RT-PCR reads. Of roughly 940,000 distinct CDR3 sequences in the sample, under 20% were seen once. Sequencing input: blood, either unsorted or a sorted T cell fraction (not recorded which). All receptors derive from a human donor who was either an allogeneic HSCT recipient or a stem cell or donor lymphocyte infusion donor (not recorded which). It is not recorded whose cells these are; they may come from a transplant donor.

V and J are TRBV20-1 and TRBJ1-6, with unresolved D. CDR3 length: 16 residues. CDR1 is DFQATT and CDR2 is SNEGSKA in the germline V gene (reference sequence). The V end was cut by 0 bases, the J end by 6 bases, with 15 bases between. The CDR3 bases are TGCAGTGCTAGAGATCGTTTCGTTACAGCTAATTCACCCCTCCACTTT. Amino acids: CSARDRFVTANSPLHF.

V and J are TRBV6-1 and TRBJ2-7, with 12 bases lining up with TRBD2. Looked up from germline, CDR1 is MNHNS and CDR2 is SASEGT. The length of the CDR3 is 16 residues. J gave up 2 bases and V 6 bases, and 8 bases lay outside the gene matches. Here the CDR3 reads CASRQRTSGAPYEQYF. The CDR3 DNA reads TGTGCCAGCAGGCAAAGGACTAGCGGGGCCCCCTACGAGCAGTACTTC.

This clonotype was seen a handful of times. The chain is built from TRBV15 and TRBJ2-5; 8 nucleotides match TRBD2. CDR1 and CDR2 from the germline V gene are LNHNV and YYDKDF (reference sequence). The J segment lost 0 bases and the V segment lost 0 bases, leaving 12 bases of the junction unmatched. The CDR3 has 19 amino acids. DNA for the CDR3: TGTGCCACCAGCAGAGATCGGCTAGCGGGCGGCTTATACCAAGAGACCCAGTACTTC. Its translation: CATSRDRLAGGLYQETQYF.

The chain combines TRBV12-3 or TRBV12-4 with TRBJ1-5; 9 nucleotides agree with TRBD1. The CDR3 spans 16 residues. J was trimmed by 6 bases and V by 1 base; bases with no gene match: 7. CDR3 bases: TGTGCCAGCAGTTTAGTAGGGGGACAGGGCCGTCAGCCCCAGCATTTT. The encoded protein is CASSLVGGQGRQPQHF.

The genes are TRBV4-1 and TRBJ2-1; D possibly corresponds to TRBD1 (6 bases). The CDR3 sequence is 15 residues long. The V gene's germline CDR1 is MGHRA and CDR2 YSYEKL. Trimming left V 2 bases short and J 6 bases short, with 14 bases between. CDR3 loop: CASSQPRGSINEQFF. CDR3 coding DNA: TGCGCCAGCAGCCAACCCAGGGGTAGCATCAATGAGCAGTTCTTC.

The sample holds a few counts of this clonotype. Germline is not matched at one junction end, which may reflect a read error. This sequence joins TRBV12-3 or TRBV12-4 and TRBJ1-1; D might be TRBD1 (5 bases). This CDR3 has 12 residues. DNA for the CDR3: TGTGCCAGCAGTTTTCGGGGCAGGGTTGAGGTTTTT. Its protein product is CASSFRGRVEVF.

The chain joins TRBV20-1 to TRBJ1-2; maybe TRBD1 (6 bases). The CDR3 is 11 residues long. Germline V CDR1 and CDR2: DFQATT, SNEGSKA (reference sequence). Trimming removed 8 bases at V and 4 bases at J, with 11 bases between. Written as DNA, the CDR3 is TGCAGTTTGGGACACCTCTATGGCTACACCTTC. This encodes CSLGHLYGYTF.

There are many counts of this clonotype. The chain links TRBV12-3 or TRBV12-4 to TRBJ1-1; D ambiguous. There are 13 residues in the CDR3. Trimming pared 5 bases from V and 11 bases from J, leaving 18 bases between. The CDR3, as DNA: TGTGCCAGCAGTCCACCCCCCCAACGCGAGGCTTTCTTT. This sequence encodes CASSPPPQREAFF.

The table lists this clonotype with a few counts. V and J are TRBV29-1 and TRBJ1-1; D not resolved. The CDR3 covers 16 residues. Germline V gene data show CDR1 as SQVTM and CDR2 as ANQGSEA. Trimming took off 5 bases at V and 0 bases at J, with 19 bases between the two ends. The CDR3 nucleotides are TGCAGCGTTTGTAGGGTTGATGTTGGACTGAACACTGAAGCTTTCTTT. It translates to CSVCRVDVGLNTEAFF.

J is TRBJ2-5 and V is TRBV7-8; no clear D gene. The V gene's germline CDR1 is SGHVS and CDR2 FQNEAQ. V was pared by 4 bases and J by 4 bases, with 7 bases between. CDR3 length equals 12 residues. The CDR3: CASSSPPETQYF. The CDR3 DNA follows: TGTGCCAGCAGCTCCCCCCCAGAGACCCAGTACTTC.

This clonotype occurred a few times. This rearrangement joins TRBV4-2 to TRBJ2-1; 8 bases line up with TRBD2. Germline values: CDR1 LGHNA, CDR2 YNFKEQ. CDR3 size: 13 residues. V shed 5 bases, J shed 9 bases, and the junction held 6 bases outside the gene matches. CDR3 bases: TGTGCCAGCAGCAGGGGACTAGTCGGTGAGCAGTTCTTC. Protein: CASSRGLVGEQFF.

In this sample, this clonotype turned up a few times. V is TRBV29-1 and J is TRBJ2-5; D may be TRBD1 (6 bases). The CDR3 sequence is 10 residues long. Germline assignment: CDR1 SQVTM and CDR2 ANQGSEA. CDR3 sequence reads: CSGTRETQYF. CDR3 in DNA: TGCAGTGGGACAAGGGAGACCCAGTACTTC.

This clonotype was counted only a few times. The chain has TRBV15 and TRBJ1-5, with D possibly TRBD1 on 5 matching bases. The CDR3 loop spans 17 amino acids. Germline loops: CDR1 LNHNV, CDR2 YYDKDF (reference sequence). With 0 bases removed from V and 3 bases from J, the gap between germline ends came to 15 bases. CDR3 in DNA: TGTGCCACCAGCAGAGATCTTCTCCAGGGTCTCAATCAGCCCCAGCATTTT. The encoded protein is CATSRDLLQGLNQPQHF.

This clonotype was seen a few times. The gene calls are TRBV7-9 and TRBJ1-1; 7 nucleotides match TRBD1. CDR3 length equals 15 residues. Germline CDR1 is SEHNR and CDR2 is FQNEAQ (reference sequence). J lost 3 bases, V lost 3 bases, and 7 bases had no gene match. The CDR3 region has the DNA TGTGCCAGCAGCTTCTGGACAGGCCCCCACACTGAAGCTTTCTTT. Its protein is CASSFWTGPHTEAFF. The full variable domain, completed using reference TRBV7-9 and TRBJ1-1, is DTGVSQNPRHKITKRGQNVTFRCDPISEHNRLYWYRQTLGQGPEFLTYFQNEAQLEKSRLLSDRFSAERPKGSFSTLEIQRTEQGDSAMYLCASSFWTGPHTEAFFGQGTRLTVV.